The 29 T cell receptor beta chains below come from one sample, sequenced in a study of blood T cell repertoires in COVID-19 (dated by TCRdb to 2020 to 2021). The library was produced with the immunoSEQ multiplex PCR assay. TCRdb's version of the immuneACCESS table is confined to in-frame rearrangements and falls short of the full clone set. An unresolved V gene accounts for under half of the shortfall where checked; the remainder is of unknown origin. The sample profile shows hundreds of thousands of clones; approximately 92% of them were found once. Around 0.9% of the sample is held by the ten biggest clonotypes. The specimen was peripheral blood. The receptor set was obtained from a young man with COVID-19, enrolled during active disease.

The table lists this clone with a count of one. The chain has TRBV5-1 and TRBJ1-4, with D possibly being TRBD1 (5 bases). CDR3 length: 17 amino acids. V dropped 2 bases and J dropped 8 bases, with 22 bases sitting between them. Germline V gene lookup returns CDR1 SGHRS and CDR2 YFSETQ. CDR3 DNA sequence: TGCGCCAGCAGCTTCGACGGACACGCTACCGGCAACGAAAAACTGTTTTTT. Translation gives CASSFDGHATGNEKLFF.

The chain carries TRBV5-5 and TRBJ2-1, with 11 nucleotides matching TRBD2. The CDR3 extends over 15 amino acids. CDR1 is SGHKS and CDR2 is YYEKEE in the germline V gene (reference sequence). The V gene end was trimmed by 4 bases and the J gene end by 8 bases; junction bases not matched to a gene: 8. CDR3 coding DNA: TGTGCCAGCAGCCCCACTAGCGGGAGTACCGATGAGCAGTTCTTC. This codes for CASSPTSGSTDEQFF. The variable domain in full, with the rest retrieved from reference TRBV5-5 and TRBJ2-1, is DAGVTQSPTHLIKTRGQQVTLRCSPISGHKSVSWYQQVLGQGPQFIFQYYEKEERGRGNFPDRFSARQFPNYSSELNVNALLLGDSALYLCASSPTSGSTDEQFFGPGTRLTVL.

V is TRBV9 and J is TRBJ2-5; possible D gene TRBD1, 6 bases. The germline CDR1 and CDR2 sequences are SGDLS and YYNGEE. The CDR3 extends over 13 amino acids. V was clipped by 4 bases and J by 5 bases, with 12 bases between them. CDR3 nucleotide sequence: TGTGCCAGCAGCCCGGACAGAGTGGAGACCCAGTACTTC. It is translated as CASSPDRVETQYF.

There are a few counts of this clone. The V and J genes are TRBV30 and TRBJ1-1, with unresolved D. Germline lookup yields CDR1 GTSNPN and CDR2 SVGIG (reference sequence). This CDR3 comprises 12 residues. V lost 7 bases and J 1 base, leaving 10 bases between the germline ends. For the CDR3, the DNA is TGTGCCTATGGACGGGAGAACACTGAAGCTTTCTTT. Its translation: CAYGRENTEAFF.

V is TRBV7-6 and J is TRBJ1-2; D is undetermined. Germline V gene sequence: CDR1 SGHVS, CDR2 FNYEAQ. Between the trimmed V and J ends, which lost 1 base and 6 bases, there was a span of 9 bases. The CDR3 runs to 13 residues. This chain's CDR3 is CASSLGPSDGYTF. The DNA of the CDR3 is TGTGCCAGCAGCTTAGGTCCATCGGATGGCTACACCTTC.

The CDR3 DNA reads as TGTGCCAGCAGTGAGGACAGACAGAATGAAAAACTGTTTTTT. It is translated as CASSEDRQNEKLFF. The chain is built from TRBV6-1 and TRBJ1-4, with a tentative D call TRBD1 (6 bases). Germline CDR1 and CDR2: MNHNS and SASEGT. The CDR3 spans 14 residues. Trimming took 3 bases from V and 5 from J, leaving 10 bases between them.

CDR3 in amino acids: CASSQRGHASYNEQFF. The CDR3 DNA sequence: TGTGCCAGCAGCCAGCGTGGACACGCCTCCTACAATGAGCAGTTCTTC. The rearrangement uses TRBV14 and TRBJ2-1; TRBD1 might be the D (5 bases). The CDR3 runs to 16 residues. The germline gives CDR1 SGHDN, CDR2 FVKESK. Between the trimmed V and J ends, which lost 3 bases and 0 bases, there was a span of 12 bases.

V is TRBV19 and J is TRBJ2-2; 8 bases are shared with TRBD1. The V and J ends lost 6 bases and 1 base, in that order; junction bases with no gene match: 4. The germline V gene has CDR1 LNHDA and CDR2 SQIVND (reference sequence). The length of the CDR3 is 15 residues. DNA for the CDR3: TGTGCCAGTAGCTCCGGGACAGGGAACACCGGGGAGCTGTTTTTT. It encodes CASSSGTGNTGELFF.

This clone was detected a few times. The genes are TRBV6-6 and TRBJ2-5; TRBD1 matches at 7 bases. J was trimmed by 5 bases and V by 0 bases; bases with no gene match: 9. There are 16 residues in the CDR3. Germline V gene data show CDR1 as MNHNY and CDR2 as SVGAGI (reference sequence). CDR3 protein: CASSYSTGKFQETQYF. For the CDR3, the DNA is TGTGCCAGCAGTTACTCGACAGGGAAGTTTCAGGAGACCCAGTACTTC.

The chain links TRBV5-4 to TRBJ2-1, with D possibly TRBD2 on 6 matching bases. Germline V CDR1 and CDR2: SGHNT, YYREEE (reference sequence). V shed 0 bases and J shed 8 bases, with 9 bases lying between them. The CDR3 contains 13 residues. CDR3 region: CASSLATGDEQFF. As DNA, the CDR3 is TGTGCCAGCAGCTTGGCCACGGGGGATGAGCAGTTCTTC. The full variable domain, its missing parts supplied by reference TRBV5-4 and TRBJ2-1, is ETGVTQSPTHLIKTRGQQVTLRCSSQSGHNTVSWYQQALGQGPQFIFQYYREEENGRGNFPPRFSGLQFPNYSSELNVNALELDDSALYLCASSLATGDEQFFGPGTRLTVL.

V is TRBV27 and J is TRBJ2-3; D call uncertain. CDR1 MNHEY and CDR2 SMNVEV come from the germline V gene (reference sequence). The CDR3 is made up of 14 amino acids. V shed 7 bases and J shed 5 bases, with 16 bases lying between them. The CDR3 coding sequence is TGTGCCAGCACCGTGGGTACCCTAGGAGATACGCAGTATTTT. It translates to CASTVGTLGDTQYF.

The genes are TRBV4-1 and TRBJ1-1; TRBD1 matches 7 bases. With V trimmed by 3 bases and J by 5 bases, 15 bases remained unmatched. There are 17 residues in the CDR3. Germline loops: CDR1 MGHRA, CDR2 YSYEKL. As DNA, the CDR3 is TGCGCCAGCAGCCAGCCAATCTGGGACAGCCAAGGTACTGAAGCTTTCTTT. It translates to CASSQPIWDSQGTEAFF.

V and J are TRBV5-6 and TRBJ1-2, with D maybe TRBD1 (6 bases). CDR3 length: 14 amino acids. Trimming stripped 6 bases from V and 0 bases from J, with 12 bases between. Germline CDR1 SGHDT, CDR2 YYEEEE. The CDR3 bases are TGTGCCAGCAAAAACAGGGAAGCTAACTATGGCTACACCTTC. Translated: CASKNREANYGYTF.

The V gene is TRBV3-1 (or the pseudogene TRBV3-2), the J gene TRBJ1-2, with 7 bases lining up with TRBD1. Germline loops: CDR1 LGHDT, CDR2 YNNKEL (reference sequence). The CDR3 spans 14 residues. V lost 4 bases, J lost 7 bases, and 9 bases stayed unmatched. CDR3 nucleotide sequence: TGTGCCAGCAGCCCAGCCGACAGGGTAATTGGCTACACCTTC. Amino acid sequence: CASSPADRVIGYTF.

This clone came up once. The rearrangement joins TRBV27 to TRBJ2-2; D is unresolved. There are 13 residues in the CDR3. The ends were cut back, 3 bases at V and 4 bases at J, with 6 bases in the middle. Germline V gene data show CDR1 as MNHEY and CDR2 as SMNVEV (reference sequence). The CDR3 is CASSFTGTGELFF. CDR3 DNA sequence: TGTGCCAGCAGTTTTACGGGCACCGGGGAGCTGTTTTTT.

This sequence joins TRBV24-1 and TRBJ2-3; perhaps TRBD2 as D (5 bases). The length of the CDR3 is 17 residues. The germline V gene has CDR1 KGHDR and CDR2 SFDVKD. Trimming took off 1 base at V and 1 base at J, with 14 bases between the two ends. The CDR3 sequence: CATSDFRGSFGTDTQYF. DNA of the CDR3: TGTGCCACCAGTGATTTTCGGGGTTCGTTCGGCACAGATACGCAGTATTTT.

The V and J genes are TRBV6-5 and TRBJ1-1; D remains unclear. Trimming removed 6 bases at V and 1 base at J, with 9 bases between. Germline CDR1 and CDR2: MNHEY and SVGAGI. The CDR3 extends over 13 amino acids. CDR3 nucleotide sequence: TGTGCCAGCAGGCCGCGTAGGAACACTGAAGCTTTCTTT. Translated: CASRPRRNTEAFF.

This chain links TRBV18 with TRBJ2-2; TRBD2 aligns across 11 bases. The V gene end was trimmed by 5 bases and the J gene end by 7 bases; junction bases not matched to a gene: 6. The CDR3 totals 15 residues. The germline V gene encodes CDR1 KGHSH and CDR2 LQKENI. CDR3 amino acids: CASSAGTSGGGELFF. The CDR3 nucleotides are TGTGCCAGCTCAGCCGGGACTAGCGGAGGCGGGGAGCTGTTTTTT. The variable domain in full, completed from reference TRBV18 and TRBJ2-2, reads NAGVMQNPRHLVRRRGQEARLRCSPMKGHSHVYWYRQLPEEGLKFMVYLQKENIIDESGMPKERFSAEFPKEGPSILRIQQVVRGDSAAYFCASSAGTSGGGELFFGEGSRLTVL.

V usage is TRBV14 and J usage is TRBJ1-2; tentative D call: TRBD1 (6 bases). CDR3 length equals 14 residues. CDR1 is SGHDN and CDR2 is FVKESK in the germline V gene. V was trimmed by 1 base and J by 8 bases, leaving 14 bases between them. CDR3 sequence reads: CASSQAWGRGGYTF. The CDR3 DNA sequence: TGTGCCAGCAGCCAAGCGTGGGGGCGCGGGGGCTACACCTTC.

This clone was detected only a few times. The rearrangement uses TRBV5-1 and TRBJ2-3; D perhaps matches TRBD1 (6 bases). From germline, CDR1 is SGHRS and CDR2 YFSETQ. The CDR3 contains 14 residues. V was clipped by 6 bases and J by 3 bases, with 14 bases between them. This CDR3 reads CASNEDSLTDTQYF. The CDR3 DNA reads TGCGCCAGCAACGAGGACAGCCTAACAGATACGCAGTATTTT.

This chain's CDR3 is CASSVRTGNNEQFF. Here the CDR3 DNA reads TGCGCCAGCAGCGTACGGACAGGCAACAATGAGCAGTTCTTC. The rearrangement joins TRBV5-1 to TRBJ2-1; TRBD1 matches 7 bases. CDR3 size: 14 residues. Germline assignment: CDR1 SGHRS and CDR2 YFSETQ. The V gene end was trimmed by 4 bases and the J gene end by 5 bases; junction bases not matched to a gene: 6.

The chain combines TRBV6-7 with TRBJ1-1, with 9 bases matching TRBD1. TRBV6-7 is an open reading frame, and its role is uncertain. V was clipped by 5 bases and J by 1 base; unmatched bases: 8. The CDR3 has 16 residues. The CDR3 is CASSTHRGQRNTEAFF. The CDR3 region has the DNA TGTGCCAGCAGTACCCACAGGGGGCAGCGGAACACTGAAGCTTTCTTT.

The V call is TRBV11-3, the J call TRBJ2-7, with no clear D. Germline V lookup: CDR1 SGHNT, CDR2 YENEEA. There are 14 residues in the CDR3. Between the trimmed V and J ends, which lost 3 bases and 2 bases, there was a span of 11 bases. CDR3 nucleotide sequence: TGTGCCAGCAGCTTTTTGAGGAATACCTACGAGCAGTACTTC. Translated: CASSFLRNTYEQYF.

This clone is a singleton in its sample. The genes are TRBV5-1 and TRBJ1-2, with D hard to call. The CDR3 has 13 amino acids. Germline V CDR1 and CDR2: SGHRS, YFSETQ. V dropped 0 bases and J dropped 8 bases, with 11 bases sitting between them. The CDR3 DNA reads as TGCGCCAGCAGCTTGGGCCCCACATACGGCTACACCTTC. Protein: CASSLGPTYGYTF.

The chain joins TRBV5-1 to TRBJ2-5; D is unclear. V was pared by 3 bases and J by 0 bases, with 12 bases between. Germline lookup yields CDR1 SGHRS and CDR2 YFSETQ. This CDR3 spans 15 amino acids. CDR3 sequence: CASSSEQFYQETQYF. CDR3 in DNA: TGCGCCAGCAGCTCGGAACAGTTCTACCAAGAGACCCAGTACTTC.

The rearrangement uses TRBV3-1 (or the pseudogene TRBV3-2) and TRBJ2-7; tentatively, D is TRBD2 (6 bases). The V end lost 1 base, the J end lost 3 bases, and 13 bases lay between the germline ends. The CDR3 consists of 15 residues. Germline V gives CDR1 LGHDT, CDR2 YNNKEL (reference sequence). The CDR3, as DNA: TGTGCCAGCAGCCAAGGTCAACTAGCAGTCTACGAGCAGTACTTC. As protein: CASSQGQLAVYEQYF.

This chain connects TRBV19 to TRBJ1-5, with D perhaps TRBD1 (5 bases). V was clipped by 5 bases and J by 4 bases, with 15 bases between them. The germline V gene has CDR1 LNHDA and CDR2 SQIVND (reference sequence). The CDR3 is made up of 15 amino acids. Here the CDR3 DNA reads TGTGCCAGTAGTGCGGGACTTTCCGGGAATCAGCCCCAGCATTTT. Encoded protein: CASSAGLSGNQPQHF. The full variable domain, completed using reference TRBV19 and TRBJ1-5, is DGGITQSPKYLFRKEGQNVTLSCEQNLNHDAMYWYRQDPGQGLRLIYYSQIVNDFQKGDIAEGYSVSREKKESFPLTVTSAQKNPTAFYLCASSAGLSGNQPQHFGDGTRLSIL.

The CDR3 protein is CASSVAFQGQETQYF. The DNA for the CDR3 is TGTGCCAGCAGCGTAGCTTTTCAGGGCCAAGAGACCCAGTACTTC. J is TRBJ2-5 and V is TRBV9, with D perhaps TRBD1 (5 bases). V gave up 0 bases and J gave up 1 base, with 10 bases separating them. Germline CDR1 reads SGDLS; CDR2 reads YYNGEE. CDR3 size: 15 residues.

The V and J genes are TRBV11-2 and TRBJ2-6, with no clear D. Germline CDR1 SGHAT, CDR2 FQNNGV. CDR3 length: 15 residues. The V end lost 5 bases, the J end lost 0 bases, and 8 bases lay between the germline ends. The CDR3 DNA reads TGTGCCAGCAGCGCTGACTCCTCTGGGGCCAACGTCCTGACTTTC. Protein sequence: CASSADSSGANVLTF.